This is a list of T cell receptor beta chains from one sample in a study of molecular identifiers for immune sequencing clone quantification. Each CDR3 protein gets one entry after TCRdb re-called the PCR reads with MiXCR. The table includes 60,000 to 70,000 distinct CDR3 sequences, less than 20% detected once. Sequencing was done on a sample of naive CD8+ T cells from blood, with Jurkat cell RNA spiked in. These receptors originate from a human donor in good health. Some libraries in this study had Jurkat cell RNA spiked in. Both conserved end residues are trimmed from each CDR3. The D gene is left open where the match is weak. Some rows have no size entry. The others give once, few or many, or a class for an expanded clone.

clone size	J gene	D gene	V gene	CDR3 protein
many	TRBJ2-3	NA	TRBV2	ASPLEPGTDTQY
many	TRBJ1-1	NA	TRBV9	ASSSRADTEAF
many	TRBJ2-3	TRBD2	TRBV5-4	ASSLSGSTDTQY
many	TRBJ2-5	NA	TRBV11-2	ASSPRDQPAGRGPQETQY
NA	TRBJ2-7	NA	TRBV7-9	ASSLSQANRGHYEQY
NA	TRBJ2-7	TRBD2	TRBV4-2	ASSQEGLAGDEQY
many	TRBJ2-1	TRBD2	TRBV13	ASSERGITYNEQF
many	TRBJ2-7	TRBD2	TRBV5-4	ASSLVAGGFSYEQY
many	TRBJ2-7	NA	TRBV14	ASSQGTPRLKY
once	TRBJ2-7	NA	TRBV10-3	AISEGGCSYEQY
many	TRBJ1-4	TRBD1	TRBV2	ASRDILQGVRGEKLF
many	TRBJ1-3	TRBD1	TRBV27	ASSADRGSGNTIY
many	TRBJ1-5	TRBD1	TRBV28	ASSFRQGGAQPQH
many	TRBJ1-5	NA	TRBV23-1	ASSTRGNQPQH
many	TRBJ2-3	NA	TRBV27	ASAGRSTDTQY
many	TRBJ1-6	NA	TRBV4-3	ASSQEWAEFSSPLH
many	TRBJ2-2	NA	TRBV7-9	ASSLFRGRNTGELF
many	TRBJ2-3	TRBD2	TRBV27	ASSLKLAGGKDTQY
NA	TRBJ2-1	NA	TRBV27	ASSPLESYNEQF
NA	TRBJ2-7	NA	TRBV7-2	ASSLVPAAYSYEQY
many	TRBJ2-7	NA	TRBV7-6	ASSSGPFYEQY
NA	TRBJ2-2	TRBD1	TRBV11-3	ASSLETTGTGDTGELF
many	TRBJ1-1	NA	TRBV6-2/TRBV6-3	ASSWTTNTEAF